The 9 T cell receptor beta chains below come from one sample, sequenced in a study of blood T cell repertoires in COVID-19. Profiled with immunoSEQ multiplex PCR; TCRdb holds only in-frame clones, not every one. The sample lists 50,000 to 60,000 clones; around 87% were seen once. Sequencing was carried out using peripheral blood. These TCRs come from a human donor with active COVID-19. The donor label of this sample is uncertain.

The CDR3 nucleotides are TGTGCCAGCAGGAGACCGGGACAGGGGGCGACTAATGAAAAACTGTTTTTT. Translation gives CASRRPGQGATNEKLFF. This chain joins TRBV11-2 and TRBJ1-4; 12 positions match TRBD1. The length of the CDR3 is 17 residues. Trimming took 6 bases from V and 2 from J; bases not matched to a gene: 7. The germline V gene has CDR1 SGHAT and CDR2 FQNNGV.

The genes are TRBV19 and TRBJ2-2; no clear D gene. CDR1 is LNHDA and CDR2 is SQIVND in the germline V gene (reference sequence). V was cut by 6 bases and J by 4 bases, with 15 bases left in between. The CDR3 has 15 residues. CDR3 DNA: TGTGCCAGTAGCCGCGCCGGGTCGGGCACCGGGGAGCTGTTTTTT. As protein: CASSRAGSGTGELFF.

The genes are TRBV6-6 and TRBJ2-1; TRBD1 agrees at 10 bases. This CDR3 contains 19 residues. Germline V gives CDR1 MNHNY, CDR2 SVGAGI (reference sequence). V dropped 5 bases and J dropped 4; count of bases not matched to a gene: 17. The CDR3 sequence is CASSPPGQGLVGAYNEQFF. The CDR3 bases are TGTGCCAGCAGTCCCCCGGGACAGGGGTTAGTCGGCGCTTACAATGAGCAGTTCTTC.

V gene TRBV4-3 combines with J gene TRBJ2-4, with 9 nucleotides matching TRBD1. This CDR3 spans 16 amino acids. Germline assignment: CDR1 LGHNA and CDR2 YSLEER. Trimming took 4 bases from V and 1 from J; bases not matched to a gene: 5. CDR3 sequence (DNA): TGCGCCAGCAGCCCGCGACAGGGGGGGGCCAAAAACATTCAGTACTTC. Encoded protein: CASSPRQGGAKNIQYF.

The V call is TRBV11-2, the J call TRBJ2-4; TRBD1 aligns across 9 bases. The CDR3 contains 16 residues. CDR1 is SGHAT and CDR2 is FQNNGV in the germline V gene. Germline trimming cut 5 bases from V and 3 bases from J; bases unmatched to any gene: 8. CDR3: CASSLWTGDGKNIQYF. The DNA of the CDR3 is TGTGCCAGCAGCCTTTGGACAGGGGATGGCAAAAACATTCAGTACTTC.

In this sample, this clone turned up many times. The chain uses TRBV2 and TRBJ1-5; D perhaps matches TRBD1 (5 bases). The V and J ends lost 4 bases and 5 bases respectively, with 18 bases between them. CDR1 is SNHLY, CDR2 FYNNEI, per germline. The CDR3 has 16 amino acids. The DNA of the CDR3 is TGTGCCAGCAGTGTAAGGGAGGGGCGCAGAGATCAGCCCCAGCATTTT. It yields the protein CASSVREGRRDQPQHF.

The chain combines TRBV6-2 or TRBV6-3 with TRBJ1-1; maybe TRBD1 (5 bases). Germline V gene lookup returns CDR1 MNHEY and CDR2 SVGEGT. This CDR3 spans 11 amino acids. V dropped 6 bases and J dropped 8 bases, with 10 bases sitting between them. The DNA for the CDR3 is TGTGCCAGCAGCCACGGGGGAGAAGCTTTCTTT. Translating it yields CASSHGGEAFF.

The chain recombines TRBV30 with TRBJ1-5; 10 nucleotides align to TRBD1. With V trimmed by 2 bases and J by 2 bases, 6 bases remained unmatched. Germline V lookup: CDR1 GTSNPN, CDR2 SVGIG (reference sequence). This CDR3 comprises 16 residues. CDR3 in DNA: TGTGCCTGGAGTCCCGGGACAGGGGTCCGCAATCAGCCCCAGCATTTT. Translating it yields CAWSPGTGVRNQPQHF.

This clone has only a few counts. In nucleotides, the CDR3 is TGCGCCAGCAGCTTGGGAGAAACGAACACTGAAGCTTTCTTT. This translates into CASSLGETNTEAFF. V gene TRBV5-1 combines with J gene TRBJ1-1; D call uncertain. Per the germline V gene, CDR1 is SGHRS and CDR2 is YFSETQ. The CDR3 loop spans 14 amino acids. Trimming pared 0 bases from V and 1 base from J, leaving 7 bases between.